These 4 T cell receptor beta chains share one sample of origin, sequenced in a study of blood T cell repertoires in COVID-19. The protocol was immunoSEQ multiplex PCR, while the TCRdb copy is restricted to in-frame clones and leaves out a portion. The sample records around 37,000 clones, about nine tenths being singletons. What was sequenced was peripheral blood. All receptors derive from a man aged 50 to 59 with active or convalescent COVID-19.

The J gene is TRBJ2-1, the V gene TRBV7-9; 7 nucleotides line up with TRBD1. V shed 4 bases and J 7 bases; nucleotides not matched to a gene: 7. CDR1 is SEHNR, CDR2 FQNEAQ, per germline (reference sequence). The CDR3 is made up of 14 amino acids. The CDR3 DNA sequence: TGTGCCAGCAGCTCCCCGGAACAGGGGAATGAGCAGTTCTTC. This codes for CASSSPEQGNEQFF.

This rearrangement joins TRBV28 to TRBJ2-3; 9 bases fit TRBD1. This CDR3 has 15 amino acids. The J segment lost 2 bases and the V segment lost 6 bases, leaving 6 bases of the junction unmatched. CDR1 and CDR2 (germline): MDHEN, SYDVKM. The CDR3 DNA reads as TGTGCCAGCAGCCCGGGACAGGGATTCACAGATACGCAGTATTTT. Its protein is CASSPGQGFTDTQYF.

The chain recombines TRBV28 with TRBJ2-5, with 9 bases lining up with TRBD2. The CDR3 is 17 amino acids. Germline trimming cut 2 bases from V and 2 bases from J; bases unmatched to any gene: 9. CDR1 is MDHEN, CDR2 SYDVKM, per germline. This CDR3 reads CASSLATSGLLQETQYF. The CDR3 region has the DNA TGTGCCAGCAGTTTAGCCACTAGCGGGCTCCTTCAAGAGACCCAGTACTTC.

J is TRBJ1-2 and V is TRBV6-4, with 7 bases that match TRBD1. The CDR3 contains 15 residues. J lost 4 bases, V lost 3 bases, and 8 bases had no gene match. CDR1 is MRHNA and CDR2 is SNTAGT in the germline V gene. This chain's CDR3 is CASSDYAGTAYGYTF. The CDR3 DNA follows: TGTGCCAGCAGTGATTACGCCGGGACAGCCTATGGCTACACCTTC.